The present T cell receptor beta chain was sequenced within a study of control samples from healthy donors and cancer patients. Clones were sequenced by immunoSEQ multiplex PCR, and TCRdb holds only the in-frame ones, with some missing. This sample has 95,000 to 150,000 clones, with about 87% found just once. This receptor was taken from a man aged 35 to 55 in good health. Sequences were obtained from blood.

CDR3 residues: CASTPGGPVRNSPLHF. The CDR3 bases are TGTGCCAGCACCCCGGGGGGCCCAGTACGGAATTCACCCCTCCACTTT. The chain joins TRBV2 to TRBJ1-6; weak D call: TRBD1 (6 bases). This CDR3 has 16 residues. V lost 7 bases and J 7 bases, leaving 20 bases between the germline ends. The germline gives CDR1 SNHLY, CDR2 FYNNEI.